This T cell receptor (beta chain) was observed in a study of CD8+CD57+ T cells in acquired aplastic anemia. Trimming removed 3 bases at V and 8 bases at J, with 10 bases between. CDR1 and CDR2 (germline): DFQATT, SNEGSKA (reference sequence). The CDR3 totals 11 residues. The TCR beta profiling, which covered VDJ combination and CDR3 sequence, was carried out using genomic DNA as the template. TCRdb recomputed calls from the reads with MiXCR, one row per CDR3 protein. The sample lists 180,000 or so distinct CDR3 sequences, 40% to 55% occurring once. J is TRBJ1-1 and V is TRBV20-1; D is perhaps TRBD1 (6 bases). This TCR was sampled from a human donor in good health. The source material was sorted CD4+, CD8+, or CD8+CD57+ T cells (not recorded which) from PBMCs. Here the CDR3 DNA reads TGCAGTGCTAGGCCGGGGGCCGAAGCTTTCTTT. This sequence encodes CSARPGAEAFF.